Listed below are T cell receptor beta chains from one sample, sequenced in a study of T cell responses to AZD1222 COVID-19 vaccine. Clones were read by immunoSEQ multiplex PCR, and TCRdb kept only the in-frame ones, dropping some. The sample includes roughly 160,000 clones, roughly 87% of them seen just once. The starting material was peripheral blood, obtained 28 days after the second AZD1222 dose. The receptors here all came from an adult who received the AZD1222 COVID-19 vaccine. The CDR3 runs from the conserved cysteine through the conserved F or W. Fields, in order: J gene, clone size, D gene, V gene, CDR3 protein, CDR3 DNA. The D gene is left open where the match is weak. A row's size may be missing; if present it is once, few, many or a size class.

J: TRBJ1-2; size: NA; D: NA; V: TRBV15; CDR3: CATSRDQRSSFYGYTF; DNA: TGTGCCACCAGCAGAGATCAACGATCGTCCTTCTATGGCTACACCTTC
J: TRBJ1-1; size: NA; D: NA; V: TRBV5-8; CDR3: CASSSRRDGNTEAFF; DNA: TGTGCCAGCAGCTCAAGAAGGGACGGGAACACTGAAGCTTTCTTT
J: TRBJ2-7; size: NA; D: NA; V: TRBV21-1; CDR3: CASSKVRPDRAYEQYF; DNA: TGTGCCAGCAGCAAAGTCAGACCGGACAGGGCCTACGAGCAGTACTTC
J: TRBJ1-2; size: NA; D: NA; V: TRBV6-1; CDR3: CASSEGLGSNYGYTF; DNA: TGTGCCAGCAGTGAAGGTTTGGGCAGTAACTATGGCTACACCTTC
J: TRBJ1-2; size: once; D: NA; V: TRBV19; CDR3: CASSIGGNQPNYGYTF; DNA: TGTGCCAGTAGTATCGGGGGGAATCAACCTAACTATGGCTACACCTTC
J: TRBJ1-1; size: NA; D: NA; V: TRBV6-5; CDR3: CASSSEVGNTEAFF; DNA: TGTGCCAGCAGTTCGGAGGTCGGGAACACTGAAGCTTTCTTT
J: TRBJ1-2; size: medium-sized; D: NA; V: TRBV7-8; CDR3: CASSPNSLPNYGYTF; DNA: TGTGCCAGCAGCCCTAATTCCTTACCTAACTATGGCTACACCTTC
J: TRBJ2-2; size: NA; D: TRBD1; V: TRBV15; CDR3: CATSWTGLFTGELFF; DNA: TGTGCCACCAGCTGGACAGGGTTGTTTACCGGGGAGCTGTTTTTT
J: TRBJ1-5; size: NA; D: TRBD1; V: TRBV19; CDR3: CATAGTGTQPQHF; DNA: TGTGCCACGGCGGGGACAGGGACTCAGCCCCAGCATTTT
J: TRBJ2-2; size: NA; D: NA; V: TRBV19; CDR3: CASSARQGGGELFF; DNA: TGTGCCAGTAGTGCCAGACAGGGAGGGGGGGAGCTGTTTTTT
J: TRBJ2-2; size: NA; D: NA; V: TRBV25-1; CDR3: CASSPLTGLTITGELFF; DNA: TGTGCCAGCAGTCCCCTAACAGGGCTAACTATAACCGGGGAGCTGTTTTTT
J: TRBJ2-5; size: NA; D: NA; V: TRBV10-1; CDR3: CASSESNQIGETQYF; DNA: TGCGCCAGCAGTGAGTCGAACCAGATTGGCGAGACCCAGTACTTC
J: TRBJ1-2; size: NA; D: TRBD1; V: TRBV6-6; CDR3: CASSWTRTGQGYTF; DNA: TGTGCCAGCAGTTGGACCAGGACAGGGCAGGGCTACACCTTC
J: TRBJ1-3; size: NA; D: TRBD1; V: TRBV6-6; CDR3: CASSYTTGPQTIYF; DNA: TGTGCCAGCAGTTACACGACAGGGCCCCAGACCATATATTTT
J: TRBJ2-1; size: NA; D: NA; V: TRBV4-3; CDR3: CASSQADRFSNEQFF; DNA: TGCGCCAGCAGCCAAGCAGACCGTTTTTCCAATGAGCAGTTCTTC
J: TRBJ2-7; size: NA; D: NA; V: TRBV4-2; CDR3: CASSHGWVGPADEQYF; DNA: TGTGCCAGCAGCCACGGGTGGGTAGGACCGGCTGACGAGCAGTACTTC
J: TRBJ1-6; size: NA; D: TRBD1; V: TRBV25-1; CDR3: CASSGLDRGNSPLHF; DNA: TGTGCCAGCAGTGGCCTGGACAGGGGAAATTCACCCCTCCACTTT
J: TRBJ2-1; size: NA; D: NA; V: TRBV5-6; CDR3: CASSDSGWSYNEQFF; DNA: TGTGCCAGCAGCGATAGTGGGTGGTCCTACAATGAGCAGTTCTTC
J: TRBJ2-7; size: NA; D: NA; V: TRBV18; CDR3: CASSPGARYEQYF; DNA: TGTGCCAGCTCACCCGGGGCCAGGTACGAGCAGTACTTC
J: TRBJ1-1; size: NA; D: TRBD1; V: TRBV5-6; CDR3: CASSSTGGVPMAFF; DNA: TGTGCCAGCAGCTCGACAGGGGGAGTCCCAATGGCTTTCTTT
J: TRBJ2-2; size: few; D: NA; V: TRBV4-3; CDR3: CASSQVLQHTGELFF; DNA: TGCGCCAGCAGCCAAGTCCTACAGCACACCGGGGAGCTGTTTTTT
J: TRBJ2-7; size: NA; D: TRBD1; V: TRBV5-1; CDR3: CASSPGQGSYEQYF; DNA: TGCGCCAGCAGTCCAGGACAGGGTTCCTACGAGCAGTACTTC
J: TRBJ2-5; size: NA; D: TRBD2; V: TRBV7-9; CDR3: CASSLSRRGYQETQYF; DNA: TGTGCCAGCAGCTTATCCAGGCGGGGGTACCAAGAGACCCAGTACTTC
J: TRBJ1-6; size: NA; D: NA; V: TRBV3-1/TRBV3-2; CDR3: CASSQDRRFIGNSPLHF; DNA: TGTGCCAGCAGCCAAGATCGGAGGTTTATCGGGAATTCACCCCTCCACTTT
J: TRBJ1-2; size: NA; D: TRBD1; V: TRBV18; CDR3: CASSEQGYGYTF; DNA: TGTGCCAGCTCAGAACAGGGGTATGGCTACACCTTC
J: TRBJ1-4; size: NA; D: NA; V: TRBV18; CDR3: CASSRRVNEKLFF; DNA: TGTGCCAGCTCACGCAGGGTGAATGAAAAACTGTTTTTT
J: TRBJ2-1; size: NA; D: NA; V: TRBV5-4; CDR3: CASTNKRAPTDEQFF; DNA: TGTGCCAGCACCAATAAACGGGCTCCCACGGATGAGCAGTTCTTC
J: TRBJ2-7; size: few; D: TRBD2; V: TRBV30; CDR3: CARSSSGGAYEQYF; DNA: TGTGCCCGCTCCTCTAGCGGGGGGGCATACGAGCAGTACTTC
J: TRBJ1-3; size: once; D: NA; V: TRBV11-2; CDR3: CASSSGLLSSGNTIYF; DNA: TGTGCCAGCAGCTCCGGACTCTTGAGCTCTGGAAACACCATATATTTT
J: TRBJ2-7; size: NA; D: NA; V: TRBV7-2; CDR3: CASSHTHGASSYEQYF; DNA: TGTGCCAGCAGCCATACCCACGGCGCCAGTTCCTACGAGCAGTACTTC
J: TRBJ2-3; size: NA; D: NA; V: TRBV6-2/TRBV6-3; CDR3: CASSYSVGHWGTDTQYF; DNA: TGTGCCAGCAGTTACTCCGTCGGCCACTGGGGCACAGATACGCAGTATTTT
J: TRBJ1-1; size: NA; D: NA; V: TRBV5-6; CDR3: CASSPTGLNTEAFF; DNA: TGTGCCAGCAGCCCGACAGGACTGAACACTGAAGCTTTCTTT
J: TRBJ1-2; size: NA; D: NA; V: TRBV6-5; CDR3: CASSSLWGTLAGYTF; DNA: TGTGCCAGCAGTTCCTTATGGGGGACTCTTGCCGGCTACACCTTC
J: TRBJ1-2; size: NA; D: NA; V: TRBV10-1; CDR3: CASSEGSYGYTF; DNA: TGCGCCAGCAGTGAGGGCAGCTATGGCTACACCTTC
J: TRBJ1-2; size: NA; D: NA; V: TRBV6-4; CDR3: CASRQTGAYGYTF; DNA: TGTGCCAGCAGACAGACAGGAGCCTATGGCTACACCTTC
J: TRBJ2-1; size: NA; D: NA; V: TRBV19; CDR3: CASSISHSDNEQFF; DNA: TGTGCCAGTAGTATCTCCCACAGTGACAATGAGCAGTTCTTC
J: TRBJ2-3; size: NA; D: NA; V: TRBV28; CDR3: CASEGGDTQYF; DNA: TGTGCCAGCGAAGGGGGTGATACGCAGTATTTT
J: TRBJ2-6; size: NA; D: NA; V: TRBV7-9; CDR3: CASSLVGRSGANVLTF; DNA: TGTGCCAGCAGCTTGGTGGGGCGCTCTGGGGCCAACGTCCTGACTTTC
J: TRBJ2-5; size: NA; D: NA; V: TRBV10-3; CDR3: CAISANPGIQEETQYF; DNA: TGTGCCATCAGTGCCAACCCCGGGATTCAAGAAGAGACCCAGTACTTC
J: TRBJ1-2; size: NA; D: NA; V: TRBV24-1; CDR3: CATSDLYKGGYTF; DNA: TGTGCCACCAGTGATTTATACAAAGGTGGCTACACCTTC
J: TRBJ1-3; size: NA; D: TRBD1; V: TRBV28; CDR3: CASSLRTGTGNTIYF; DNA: TGTGCCAGCAGTCTCCGGACAGGGACTGGAAACACCATATATTTT
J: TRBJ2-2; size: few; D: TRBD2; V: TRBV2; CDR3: CASSVLSGGAGGELFF; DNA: TGTGCCAGCAGTGTCCTTAGCGGGGGGGCCGGCGGGGAGCTGTTTTTT
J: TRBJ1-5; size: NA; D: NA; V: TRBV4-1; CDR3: CASSQTPGASQPQHF; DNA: TGCGCCAGCAGCCAAACGCCCGGGGCGTCTCAGCCCCAGCATTTT
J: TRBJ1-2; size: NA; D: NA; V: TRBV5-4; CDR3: CASSLLLGVWGYTF; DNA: TGTGCCAGCAGCTTGCTATTGGGAGTTTGGGGCTACACCTTC
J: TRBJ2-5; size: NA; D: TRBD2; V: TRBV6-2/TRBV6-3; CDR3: CASSYSFTSGGTRETQYF; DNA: TGTGCCAGCAGTTACTCATTCACTAGCGGGGGGACGCGAGAGACCCAGTACTTC
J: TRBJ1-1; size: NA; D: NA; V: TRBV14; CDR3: CASSRFGGYTEAFF; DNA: TGTGCCAGCAGCCGATTCGGGGGGTACACTGAAGCTTTCTTT
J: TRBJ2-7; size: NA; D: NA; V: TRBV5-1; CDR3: CASSRGGSLSYEQYF; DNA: TGCGCCAGCAGCAGGGGGGGATCCCTCTCCTACGAGCAGTACTTC
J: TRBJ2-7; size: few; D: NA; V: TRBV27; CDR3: CASSLVRGREQYF; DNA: TGTGCCAGCAGTTTAGTACGGGGCCGCGAGCAGTACTTC
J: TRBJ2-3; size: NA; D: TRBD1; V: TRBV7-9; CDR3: CASSPQRGGQGTDTQYF; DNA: TGTGCCAGCAGCCCCCAAAGGGGGGGACAGGGAACAGATACGCAGTATTTT
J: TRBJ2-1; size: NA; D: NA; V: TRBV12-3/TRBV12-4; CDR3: CASSLWGSNEQFF; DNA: TGTGCCAGCAGTTTATGGGGTAGCAATGAGCAGTTCTTC
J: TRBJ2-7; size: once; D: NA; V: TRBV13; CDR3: CASSPEGHMAYEQYF; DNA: TGTGCCAGCAGCCCGGAAGGCCATATGGCCTACGAGCAGTACTTC
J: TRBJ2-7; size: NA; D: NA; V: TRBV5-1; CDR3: CASSLNSGGPREQYF; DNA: TGCGCCAGCAGCTTGAATTCTGGGGGACCACGGGAGCAGTACTTC
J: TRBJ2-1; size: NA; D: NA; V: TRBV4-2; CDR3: CASSQEGKVGYYNEQFF; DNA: TGTGCCAGCAGCCAAGAGGGTAAAGTCGGCTACTACAATGAGCAGTTCTTC
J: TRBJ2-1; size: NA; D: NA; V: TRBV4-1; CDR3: CASSQEAGLGVSEQFF; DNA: TGCGCCAGCAGCCAAGAGGCAGGACTCGGGGTTAGTGAGCAGTTCTTC
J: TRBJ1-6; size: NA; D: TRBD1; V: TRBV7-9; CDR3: CASSSGTGGSPLHF; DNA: TGTGCCAGCAGCTCCGGGACAGGAGGATCACCCCTCCACTTT
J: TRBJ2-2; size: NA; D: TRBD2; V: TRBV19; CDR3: CASSIALAGGNGELFF; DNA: TGTGCCAGTAGTATAGCCCTAGCGGGGGGAAACGGGGAGCTGTTTTTT
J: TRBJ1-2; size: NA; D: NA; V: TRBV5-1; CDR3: CASSLSPGADYGYTF; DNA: TGCGCCAGCAGCTTGTCTCCGGGGGCAGACTATGGCTACACCTTC
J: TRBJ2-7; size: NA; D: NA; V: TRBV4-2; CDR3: CASSQDIGVGYEQYF; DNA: TGTGCCAGCAGCCAAGATATAGGGGTGGGCTACGAGCAGTACTTC